This T cell receptor beta chain was recovered during a study of T-cell reconstitution after alpha-beta-depleted transplantation in children (dated by TCRdb to between 2015 and 2016). Regarding the study in general: T-cell immune reconstitution after TCRalphabeta/CD19-depleted allogeneic hematopoietic cell transplantation in children was quantitatively tracked in the study by means of TCR repertoire profiling. Results the study describes overall, beyond this receptor: Apparently early alphabetaT-cell count recovery about two months after transplant reportedly relied on only several hundred rapidly expanded clones derived from non-depleted graft cells. In some patients, the high TCRbeta diversity seen at day 60 was put down to recipient T cells and intrathymic progenitors that had survived conditioning. Hyperexpanded clone frequencies declined over subsequent months; after one year, T-cell counts and TCRbeta diversity were mostly attributed to newly produced T cells.

The table lists this clonotype with a few counts. The clone's antigen remains unknown. No qualities accompany the bases; no much larger clone lies one base away. Library method: PCR. Sequencing was carried out with an Illumina HiSeq 2500. To normalize quantification of the TCRbeta repertoire, the TCR libraries were built with molecular barcoding that relied on unique molecular identifiers. The public reads were run again by TCRdb, first through fastp at Q25 and then through MiXCR, and only productive beta chains were kept. One record per CDR3 amino acid sequence lists the most common genes and DNA. The sample has just over 200,000 distinct CDR3 sequences on record, about 8.4% of them singletons. 35% to 45% of the sample is in the top ten clones. Trimming leaves V shorter by 0 bases and J shorter by 7 bases, with the junction holding 4 bases beyond the gene matches. The cysteine opens and the phenylalanine closes a CDR3 of 15 amino acids. Solely the CDR3 DNA is kept, with 45 bases framed from the first base. CDR1 and CDR2, looked up from the germline V gene, are SNHLY and FYNNEI.

The treatment or condition label on this specimen signifies: allogeneic hematopoietic cell transplantation with graft depleted of TCRalphabeta T cells and CD19 B cells. Transplant recipients were children who received TCRalphabeta/CD19-depleted allogeneic hematopoietic cell grafts. Rearrangement joined TRBV2 to TRBJ2-2; 8 central nucleotides agree with TRBD1. The source is a male patient under 10 years old who had a stem cell transplant for acute myeloid leukemia, so the T cells may come from the graft donor. This sample comprised PBMCs, mostly from graft donor cells, obtained 360 days after TCRalphabeta/CD19-depleted stem cell transplant. Here the CDR3 is given as CASSEANRGVGELFF. Read as DNA, the sequence is TGTGCCAGCAGTGAAGCGAACAGGGGGGTCGGGGAGCTGTTTTTT.